This TCR beta chain was sequenced during a study of T cells and Merkel cell carcinoma outcomes. Generated by immunoSEQ multiplex PCR, the TCRdb table keeps only in-frame clones and is missing some. The data show 15,000 to 16,000 clones, about four fifths seen once. Study outcomes and limitations: Merkel cell carcinoma outcomes were reportedly predicted by repertoire and T-cell density.

This clone was seen once. The antigen is unknown. V shed 6 bases and J shed 0 bases, with 8 bases lying between them. Germline CDR1 and CDR2: SGHVS and FQNEAQ. This CDR3 has 13 amino acids. The receptor was derived from a human donor with Merkel cell carcinoma. The chain uses TRBV7-8 and TRBJ2-5; D may be TRBD2 (6 bases). Sequences were obtained from tumor tissue from Merkel cell carcinoma. CDR3 bases: TGTGCCAGCAGTGGCGGGGACCAAGAGACCCAGTACTTC. This gives the protein CASSGGDQETQYF. The full variable domain, completed using reference TRBV7-8 and TRBJ2-5, is GAGVSQSPRYKVAKRGQDVALRCDPISGHVSLFWYQQALGQGPEFLTYFQNEAQLDKSGLPSDRFFAERPEGSVSTLKIQRTQQEDSAVYLCASSGGDQETQYFGPGTRLLVL.